This T cell receptor beta chain was profiled in a study of T-cell memory formation after mild COVID-19. Whole-study context: The two donors had largely donor-specific TCR clusters. Findings and limits, study-wide: Pre-infection memory harbored some responding clones, suggesting cross-reactive memory joined. The SARS-CoV-2 specificity of second-wave clones reaching peak at day 37 remained unverified. Day 15 to 85 contracting clones showed balanced CD4/CD8; day 15 to 37 expanders favored CD4+.

Germline assignment: CDR1 MNHEY and CDR2 SVGAGI. There are 12 residues in the CDR3. The ends were cut back, 5 bases at V and 7 bases at J, with 11 bases in the middle. This clonotype turned up a few times. The antigen is not known. Each CDR3 protein gets one entry after TCRdb re-called the 5' RACE reads with MiXCR. The table lists about 350,000 distinct CDR3 sequences, 25% to 30% of them singletons. The chain combines TRBV6-5 with TRBJ1-1; tentative D call: TRBD1 (6 bases). The receptor was derived from an adult woman who had mild COVID-19 (a few samples of this study predate the infection). Cell type and time point are not known. What was sequenced was PBMCs or a T cell subset sorted from them (not recorded which). CDR3: CASSTGNIEAFF. As DNA, the CDR3 is TGTGCCAGCAGTACAGGGAATATTGAAGCTTTCTTT.